Each of the 21 T cell receptor beta chains below was sequenced from the same sample in a study of cytomegalovirus exposure and HLA in healthy donors. The PCR made use of 60 Vbeta and 13 Jbeta primers. Assay: immunoSEQ multiplex PCR; the TCRdb copy retains only in-frame clones and omits some. The repertoire consists of 95,000 to 150,000 clones, with about 83% occurring once and the leading ten covering 3.4%. Material for sequencing was PBMCs. These receptor sequences come from a man in his thirties or forties in good health and CMV-seronegative.

The rearrangement uses TRBV5-4 and TRBJ2-5, with 8 bases fitting TRBD2. From germline, CDR1 is SGHNT and CDR2 YYREEE (reference sequence). V was pared by 1 base and J by 3 bases, with 11 bases of the junction left unmatched. This CDR3 has 17 residues. CDR3 loop: CASSLFPAGVLEETQYF. The CDR3 nucleotides are TGTGCCAGCAGCTTGTTTCCAGCGGGGGTCTTAGAAGAGACCCAGTACTTC.

The chain employs TRBV5-1 and TRBJ1-2; 7 bases align to TRBD1. V was clipped by 5 bases and J by 4 bases; unmatched bases: 8. The CDR3 contains 14 residues. Germline CDR1 and CDR2: SGHRS and YFSETQ. CDR3 sequence reads: CASSSGTVVYGYTF. The CDR3 region has the DNA TGCGCCAGCAGTTCCGGGACAGTCGTCTATGGCTACACCTTC.

J is TRBJ1-2 and V is TRBV28, with 8 bases matching TRBD1. J was trimmed by 4 bases and V by 5 bases; bases with no gene match: 0. CDR1 MDHEN and CDR2 SYDVKM come from the germline V gene. There are 12 residues in the CDR3. CDR3 DNA: TGTGCCAGCAGTACAGGGGGCTATGGCTACACCTTC. Translated, it gives CASSTGGYGYTF.

This rearrangement joins TRBV18 to TRBJ2-5, with 9 nucleotides matching TRBD1. The CDR3 has 12 residues. After removal of 8 bases from V and 4 bases from J, the junction contained 2 bases not matched to a gene. CDR1 and CDR2 (germline): KGHSH, LQKENI. CDR3 loop: CASNRGRETQYF. The CDR3 DNA follows: TGTGCCAGCAACAGGGGGCGAGAGACCCAGTACTTC.

The chain links TRBV15 to TRBJ2-7; maybe TRBD1 (6 bases). V gave up 8 bases and J gave up 0 bases, with 14 bases separating them. CDR1 is LNHNV and CDR2 is YYDKDF in the germline V gene (reference sequence). CDR3 length: 14 amino acids. The CDR3 loop reads CATAWGPSSYEQYF. The DNA for the CDR3 is TGTGCCACCGCCTGGGGGCCCAGCTCCTACGAGCAGTACTTC.

CDR3 amino acids: CATSRKNNRGKDTQYF. As DNA, the CDR3 is TGTGCCACCAGCAGAAAAAATAACAGGGGGAAAGATACGCAGTATTTT. The rearrangement uses TRBV15 and TRBJ2-3; 8 nucleotides align to TRBD1. With 2 bases clipped from V and 5 bases from J, the junction kept 9 bases outside the gene matches. The CDR3 has 16 residues. Germline assignment: CDR1 LNHNV and CDR2 YYDKDF (reference sequence).

This chain joins TRBV7-6 and TRBJ1-1, with a tentative D call TRBD1 (5 bases). Germline CDR1 is SGHVS and CDR2 is FNYEAQ. The CDR3 totals 15 residues. The V and J ends lost 3 bases and 4 bases respectively, with 15 bases between them. This CDR3 is CASSLGASGGTEAFF. The CDR3 nucleotides read TGTGCCAGCAGCTTGGGCGCGAGCGGGGGCACTGAAGCTTTCTTT.

A single count supports this clone. The chain carries TRBV28 and TRBJ1-5, with D unresolved. There are 13 residues in the CDR3. The germline V gene encodes CDR1 MDHEN and CDR2 SYDVKM. Trimming cost V 8 bases and J 0 bases, with 8 bases left between them. The CDR3: CASLSYSNQPQHF. The CDR3 DNA sequence: TGTGCCAGCCTTAGTTATAGCAATCAGCCCCAGCATTTT. Variable domain in full (rest from reference TRBV28 and TRBJ1-5): DVKVTQSSRYLVKRTGEKVFLECVQDMDHENMFWYRQDPGLGLRLIYFSYDVKMKEKGDIPEGYSVSREKKERFSLILESASTNQTSMYLCASLSYSNQPQHFGDGTRLSIL.

Written as DNA, the CDR3 is TGTGCCAGCAGAGTGGGACTAGCGGGGGGTAACACCGGGGAGCTGTTTTTT. Its translation: CASRVGLAGGNTGELFF. The V and J genes are TRBV5-4 and TRBJ2-2, with TRBD2 identical over 15 bases. In germline, CDR1 is SGHNT, CDR2 YYREEE (reference sequence). V shed 5 bases and J 2 bases; nucleotides not matched to a gene: 4. The CDR3 length is 17 residues.

The V gene is TRBV10-1, the J gene TRBJ1-5; the match to TRBD1 covers 11 bases. The germline CDR1 and CDR2 sequences are WNHNN and SYGVQD (reference sequence). The CDR3 length is 16 residues. The V and J ends lost 8 bases and 7 bases, in that order; junction bases with no gene match: 13. The chain's CDR3 is CASYTTGQGAGQPQHF. CDR3 DNA: TGCGCCAGCTACACGACAGGACAGGGGGCTGGACAGCCCCAGCATTTT.

This chain links TRBV19 with TRBJ2-7; 9 nucleotides line up with TRBD1. V lost 3 bases and J lost 1; bases outside the gene matches: 7. Germline-derived CDR1 and CDR2 are LNHDA and SQIVND (reference sequence). The CDR3 has 16 residues. The CDR3, as DNA: TGTGCCAGTAGTATTATGTCGGGACAGGGATCCTACGAGCAGTACTTC. The encoded protein is CASSIMSGQGSYEQYF. Full variable domain (missing parts from reference TRBV19 and TRBJ2-7): DGGITQSPKYLFRKEGQNVTLSCEQNLNHDAMYWYRQDPGQGLRLIYYSQIVNDFQKGDIAEGYSVSREKKESFPLTVTSAQKNPTAFYLCASSIMSGQGSYEQYFGPGTRLTVT.

J is TRBJ2-5 and V is TRBV28; D perhaps matches TRBD2 (5 bases). The CDR3 has 13 residues. V lost 3 bases, J lost 6 bases, and 11 bases lay in between. Germline loops: CDR1 MDHEN, CDR2 SYDVKM. CDR3 sequence: CASSLGASQTQYF. The CDR3 region has the DNA TGTGCCAGCAGTTTGGGCGCTAGCCAGACCCAGTACTTC.

This chain joins TRBV6-5 and TRBJ1-2; 7 bases map to TRBD1. J was trimmed by 6 bases and V by 5 bases; bases with no gene match: 12. Germline V gene sequence: CDR1 MNHEY, CDR2 SVGAGI. The length of the CDR3 is 15 residues. CDR3 region: CASSPSGQTLNGYTF. For the CDR3, the DNA is TGTGCCAGCAGTCCATCGGGACAGACCCTGAATGGCTACACCTTC.

The chain uses TRBV18 and TRBJ2-3; tentatively, D is TRBD1 (5 bases). From germline, CDR1 is KGHSH and CDR2 LQKENI. The CDR3 has 14 residues. The V end was cut by 2 bases, the J end by 4 bases, with 10 bases between. CDR3 in amino acids: CASSPLDSADTQYF. The DNA of the CDR3 is TGTGCCAGCTCACCATTAGACAGCGCAGATACGCAGTATTTT.

This clone came up once. This chain links TRBV4-1 with TRBJ2-6, with unresolved D. CDR3 length: 16 amino acids. Trimming pared 7 bases from V and 4 bases from J, leaving 17 bases between. The germline CDR1 and CDR2 sequences are MGHRA and YSYEKL. CDR3 amino acids: CASNPLGDAGANVLTF. The CDR3 DNA follows: TGCGCCAGCAACCCCCTCGGAGACGCCGGGGCCAACGTCCTGACTTTC.

A few counts support this clone. This chain links TRBV6-6 with TRBJ2-2; D might be TRBD1 (5 bases). Germline loops: CDR1 MNHNY, CDR2 SVGAGI (reference sequence). The CDR3 runs to 13 residues. The germline V and J ends were trimmed by 6 bases and 6 bases, with 11 bases remaining between them. The CDR3: CASRTPRAGELFF. The DNA of the CDR3 is TGTGCCAGCAGGACCCCCAGGGCCGGGGAGCTGTTTTTT.

V gene TRBV6-6 combines with J gene TRBJ1-2; the match to TRBD1 covers 9 bases. The CDR3 sequence is 13 residues long. V gave up 6 bases and J gave up 6 bases; unmatched junction bases: 5. Germline V gene data show CDR1 as MNHNY and CDR2 as SVGAGI (reference sequence). CDR3 nucleotide sequence: TGTGCCAGCAGAAAACAGGGGGCGCATGGCTACACCTTC. Its translation: CASRKQGAHGYTF.

The gene calls are TRBV18 and TRBJ2-7, with TRBD1 as a possible D gene (6 bases). The germline CDR1 and CDR2 sequences are KGHSH and LQKENI. V dropped 5 bases and J dropped 0 bases, with 11 bases sitting between them. This CDR3 has 14 residues. CDR3 sequence reads: CASSSTGSSYEQYF. The DNA of the CDR3 is TGTGCCAGCTCATCAACAGGGAGCTCCTACGAGCAGTACTTC.

This clone was detected a few times. The chain links TRBV7-9 to TRBJ2-7, with D possibly being TRBD1 (6 bases). V lost 2 bases and J lost 4, with 12 bases in between. The CDR3 contains 14 residues. In germline, CDR1 is SEHNR, CDR2 FQNEAQ (reference sequence). The CDR3 spells CASSLSRGVYEQYF. The CDR3 DNA follows: TGTGCCAGCAGCTTAAGCAGGGGAGTTTACGAGCAGTACTTC.

The chain is built from TRBV6-1 and TRBJ1-2, with 7 bases fitting TRBD1. The CDR3 length is 13 residues. Germline CDR1 and CDR2: MNHNS and SASEGT. J was trimmed by 3 bases and V by 6 bases; bases with no gene match: 4. The DNA of the CDR3 is TGTGCCAGCAGGCCGGGGACAGACTATGGCTACACCTTC. Residues: CASRPGTDYGYTF.

The CDR3 coding sequence is TGTGCCAGCAGAGCGGGGGGGGCTCGGTTTTATGGCTACACCTTC. This sequence encodes CASRAGGARFYGYTF. The rearrangement uses TRBV7-2 and TRBJ1-2; a weak D match, TRBD1 (6 bases). CDR3 length: 15 residues. Germline V lookup: CDR1 SGHTA, CDR2 FQGNSA. V was cut by 6 bases and J by 5 bases, with 19 bases left in between.